This T cell receptor beta chain was obtained from a study of CXCR3-negative and CXCR3-positive naive CD8 T cells. Study results and limitations: In both naive subsets diversity was comparably high, whereas memory CD8+ cells showed much lower diversity. Once cells were cryopreserved, CXCR3 expression went down partly, and most assays used fresh PBMCs.

5' RACE that incorporated UMI labels was used to prepare the TRB cDNA libraries. After re-calling the 5' RACE reads, TCRdb lists one entry per CDR3 protein, DNA absent. In total, the table holds approximately 38,000 distinct CDR3 sequences. About this clonotype itself: Its antigen is not known.

The germline V gene encodes CDR1 SQVTM and CDR2 ANQGSEA. The CDR3 consists of 13 residues. With more than 250,000 cells each, the CD8+ T cell subsets were individually sorted in triplicate. The source of this sequence is a human donor in good health. Some clones in this sample may be carry-over from other donors' samples. Source material: memory CD8+ T cells from blood. V gene TRBV29-1 combines with J gene TRBJ2-1. The chain's CDR3 is CSVVDVVYNEQFF.